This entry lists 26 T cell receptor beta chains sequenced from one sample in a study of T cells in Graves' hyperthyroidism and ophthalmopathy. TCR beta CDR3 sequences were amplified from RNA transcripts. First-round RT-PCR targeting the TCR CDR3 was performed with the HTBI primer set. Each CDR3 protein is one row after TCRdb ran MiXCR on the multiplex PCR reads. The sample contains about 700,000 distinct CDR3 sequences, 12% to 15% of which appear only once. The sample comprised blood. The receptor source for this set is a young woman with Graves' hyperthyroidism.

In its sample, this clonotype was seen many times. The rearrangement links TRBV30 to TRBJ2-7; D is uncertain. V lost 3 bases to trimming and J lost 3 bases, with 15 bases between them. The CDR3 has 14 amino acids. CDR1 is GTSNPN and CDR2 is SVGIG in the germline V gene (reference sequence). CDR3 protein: CAWSAPVNFYEQYF. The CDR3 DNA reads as TGTGCCTGGAGCGCCCCCGTCAATTTCTACGAGCAGTACTTC. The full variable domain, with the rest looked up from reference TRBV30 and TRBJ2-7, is SQTIHQWPATLVQPVGSPLSLECTVEGTSNPNLYWYRQAAGRGLQLLFYSVGIGQISSEVPQNLSASRPQDRQFILSSKKLLLSDSGFYLCAWSAPVNFYEQYFGPGTRLTVT.

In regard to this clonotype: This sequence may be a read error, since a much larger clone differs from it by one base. The CDR3 sequence: CASSELGEQYF. DNA of the CDR3: TGTGCCAGCAGTGAATTGGGCGAGCAGTACTTC. The chain has TRBV28 and TRBJ2-7; D gene unclear. V was trimmed by 5 bases and J by 6 bases, leaving 8 bases between them. Germline V gene data show CDR1 as MDHEN and CDR2 as SYDVKM. The CDR3 has 11 residues.

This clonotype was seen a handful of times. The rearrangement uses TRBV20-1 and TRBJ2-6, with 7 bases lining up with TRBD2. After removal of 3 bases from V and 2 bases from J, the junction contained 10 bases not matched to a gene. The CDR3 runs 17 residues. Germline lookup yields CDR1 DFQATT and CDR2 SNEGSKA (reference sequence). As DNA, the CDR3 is TGCAGTGCTAGTCCGGGACTATGGTCCCCTGGGGCCAACGTCCTGACTTTC. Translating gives CSASPGLWSPGANVLTF.

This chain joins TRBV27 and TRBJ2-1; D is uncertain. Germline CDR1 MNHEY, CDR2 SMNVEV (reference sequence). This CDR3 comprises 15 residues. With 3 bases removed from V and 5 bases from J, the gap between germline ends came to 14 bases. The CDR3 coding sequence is TGTGCCAGCAGTTTTCTGGGAAGTGGGGACAATGAGCAGTTCTTC. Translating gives CASSFLGSGDNEQFF.

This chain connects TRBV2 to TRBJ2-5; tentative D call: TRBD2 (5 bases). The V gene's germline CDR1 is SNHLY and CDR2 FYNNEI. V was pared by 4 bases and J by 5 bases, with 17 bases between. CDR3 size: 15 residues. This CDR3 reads CASSGSRVMGETQYF. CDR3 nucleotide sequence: TGTGCCAGCAGTGGGTCGCGGGTGATGGGGGAGACCCAGTACTTC.

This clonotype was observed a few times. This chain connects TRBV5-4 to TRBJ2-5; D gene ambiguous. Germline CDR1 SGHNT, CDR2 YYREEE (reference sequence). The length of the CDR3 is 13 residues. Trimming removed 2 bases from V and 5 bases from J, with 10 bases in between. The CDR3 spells CASSFSSGETQYF. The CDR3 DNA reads TGTGCCAGCAGCTTCTCCTCTGGGGAGACCCAGTACTTC. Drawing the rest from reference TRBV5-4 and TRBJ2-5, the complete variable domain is ETGVTQSPTHLIKTRGQQVTLRCSSQSGHNTVSWYQQALGQGPQFIFQYYREEENGRGNFPPRFSGLQFPNYSSELNVNALELDDSALYLCASSFSSGETQYFGPGTRLLVL.

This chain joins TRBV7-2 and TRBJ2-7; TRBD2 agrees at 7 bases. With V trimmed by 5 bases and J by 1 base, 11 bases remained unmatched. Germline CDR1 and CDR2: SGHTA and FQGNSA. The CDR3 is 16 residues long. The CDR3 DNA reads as TGTGCCAGCAGCCGCCCCGCCGGGGACTATTCCTACGAGCAGTACTTC. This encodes CASSRPAGDYSYEQYF.

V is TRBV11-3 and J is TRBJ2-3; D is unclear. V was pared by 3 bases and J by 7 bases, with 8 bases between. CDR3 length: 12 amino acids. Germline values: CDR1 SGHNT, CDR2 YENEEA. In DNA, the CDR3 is TGTGCCAGCAGCTTCGAGTCGAATACGCAGTATTTT. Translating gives CASSFESNTQYF.

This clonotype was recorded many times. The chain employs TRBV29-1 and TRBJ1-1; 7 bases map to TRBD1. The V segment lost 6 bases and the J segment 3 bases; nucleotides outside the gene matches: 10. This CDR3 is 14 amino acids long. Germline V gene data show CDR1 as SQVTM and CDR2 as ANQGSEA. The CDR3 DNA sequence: TGCAGCGTGGATGGGACAGCTTCGTACACTGAAGCTTTCTTT. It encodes CSVDGTASYTEAFF.

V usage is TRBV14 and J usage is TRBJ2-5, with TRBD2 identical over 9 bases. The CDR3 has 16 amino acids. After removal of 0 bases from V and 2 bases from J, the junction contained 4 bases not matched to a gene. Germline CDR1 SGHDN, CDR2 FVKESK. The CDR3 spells CASSQDLTSGQETQYF. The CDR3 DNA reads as TGTGCCAGCAGCCAAGACCTAACTAGCGGGCAAGAGACCCAGTACTTC.

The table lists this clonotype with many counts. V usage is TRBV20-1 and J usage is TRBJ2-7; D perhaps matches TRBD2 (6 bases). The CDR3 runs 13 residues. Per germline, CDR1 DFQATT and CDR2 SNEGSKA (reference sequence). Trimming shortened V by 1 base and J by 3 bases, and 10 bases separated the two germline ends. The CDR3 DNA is TGCAGTGCTAGAGGTCCTAGCGTCTACGAGCAGTACTTC. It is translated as CSARGPSVYEQYF.

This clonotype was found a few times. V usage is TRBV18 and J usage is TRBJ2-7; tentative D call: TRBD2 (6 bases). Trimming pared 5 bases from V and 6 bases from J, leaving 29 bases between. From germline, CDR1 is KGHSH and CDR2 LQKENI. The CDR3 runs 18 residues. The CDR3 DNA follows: TGTGCCAGCTCATACACCCGGGCCCTGCCGGAGGGCTCGGGCGAGCAGTACTTC. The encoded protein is CASSYTRALPEGSGEQYF.

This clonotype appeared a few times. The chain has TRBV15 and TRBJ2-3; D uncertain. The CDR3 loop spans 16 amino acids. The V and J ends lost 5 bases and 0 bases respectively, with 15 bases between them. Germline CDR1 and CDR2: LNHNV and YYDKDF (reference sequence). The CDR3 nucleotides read TGTGCCACCAGCGGCAAACAGTGGCCTAGCACAGATACGCAGTATTTT. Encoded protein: CATSGKQWPSTDTQYF. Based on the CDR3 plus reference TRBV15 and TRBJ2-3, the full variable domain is DAMVIQNPRYQVTQFGKPVTLSCSQTLNHNVMYWYQQKSSQAPKLLFHYYDKDFNNEADTPDNFQSRRPNTSFCFLDIRSPGLGDTAMYLCATSGKQWPSTDTQYFGPGTRLTVL.

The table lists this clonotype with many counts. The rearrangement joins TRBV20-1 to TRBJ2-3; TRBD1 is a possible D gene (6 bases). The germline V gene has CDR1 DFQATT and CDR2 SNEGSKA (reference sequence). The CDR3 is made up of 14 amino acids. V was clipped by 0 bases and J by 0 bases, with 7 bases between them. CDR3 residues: CSAREGASTDTQYF. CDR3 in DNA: TGCAGTGCTAGAGAGGGGGCTAGCACAGATACGCAGTATTTT.

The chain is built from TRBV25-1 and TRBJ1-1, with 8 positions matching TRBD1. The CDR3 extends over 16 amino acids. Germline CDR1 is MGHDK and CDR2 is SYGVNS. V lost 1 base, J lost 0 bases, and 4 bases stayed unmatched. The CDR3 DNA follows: TGTGCCAGCAGTGAATCGGCAGGGGGCCTGAACACTGAAGCTTTCTTT. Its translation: CASSESAGGLNTEAFF.

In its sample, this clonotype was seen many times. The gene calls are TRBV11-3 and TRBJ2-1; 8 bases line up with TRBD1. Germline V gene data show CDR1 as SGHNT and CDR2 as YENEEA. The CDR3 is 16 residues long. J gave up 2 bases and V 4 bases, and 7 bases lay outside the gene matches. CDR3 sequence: CASSSGQGAAYNEQFF. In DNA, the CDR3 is TGTGCCAGCAGCTCCGGACAGGGAGCTGCCTACAATGAGCAGTTCTTC.

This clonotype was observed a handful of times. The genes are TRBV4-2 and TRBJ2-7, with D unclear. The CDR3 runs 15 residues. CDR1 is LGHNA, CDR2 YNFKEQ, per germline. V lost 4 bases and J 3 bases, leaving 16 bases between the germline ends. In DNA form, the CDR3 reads TGTGCCAGCAGCCCCTCGTTTGTGGCAGACTACGAGCAGTACTTC. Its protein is CASSPSFVADYEQYF.

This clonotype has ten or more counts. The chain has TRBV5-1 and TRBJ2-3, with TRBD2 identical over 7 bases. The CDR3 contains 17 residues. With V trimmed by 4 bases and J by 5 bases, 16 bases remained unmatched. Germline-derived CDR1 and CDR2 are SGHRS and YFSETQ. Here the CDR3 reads CASSPSHSLAAGDTQYF. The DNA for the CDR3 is TGCGCCAGCAGCCCGAGTCACTCGCTAGCGGCGGGAGATACGCAGTATTTT.

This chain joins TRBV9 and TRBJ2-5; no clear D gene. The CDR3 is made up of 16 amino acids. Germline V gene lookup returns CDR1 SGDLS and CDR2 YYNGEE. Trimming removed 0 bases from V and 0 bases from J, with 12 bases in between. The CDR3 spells CASSVVGQIDQETQYF. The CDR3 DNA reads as TGTGCCAGCAGCGTAGTAGGGCAGATTGACCAAGAGACCCAGTACTTC.

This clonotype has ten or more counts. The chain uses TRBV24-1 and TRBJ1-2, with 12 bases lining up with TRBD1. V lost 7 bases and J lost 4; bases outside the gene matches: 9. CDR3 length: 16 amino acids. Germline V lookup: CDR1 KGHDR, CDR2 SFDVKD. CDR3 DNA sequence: TGTGCCACCAGCCTCGGGACAGGGGGCGCCAGCTATGGCTACACCTTC. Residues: CATSLGTGGASYGYTF.

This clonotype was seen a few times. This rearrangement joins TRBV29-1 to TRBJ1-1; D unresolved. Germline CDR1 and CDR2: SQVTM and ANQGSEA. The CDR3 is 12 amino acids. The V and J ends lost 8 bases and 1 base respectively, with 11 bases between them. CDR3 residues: CSTLHTNTEAFF. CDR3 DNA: TGCAGCACTTTACACACGAACACTGAAGCTTTCTTT.

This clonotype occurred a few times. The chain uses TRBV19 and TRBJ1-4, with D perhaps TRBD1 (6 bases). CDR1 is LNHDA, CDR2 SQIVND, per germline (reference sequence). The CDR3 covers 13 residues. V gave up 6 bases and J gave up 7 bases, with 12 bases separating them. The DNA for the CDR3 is TGTGCCAGTAGACCACAGGGTTCTGAAAAACTGTTTTTT. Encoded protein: CASRPQGSEKLFF.

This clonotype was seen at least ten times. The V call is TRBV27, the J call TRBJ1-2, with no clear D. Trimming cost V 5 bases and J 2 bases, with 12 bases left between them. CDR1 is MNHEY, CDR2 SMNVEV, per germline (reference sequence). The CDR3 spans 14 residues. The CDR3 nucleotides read TGTGCCAGCAGTCTTATTGGCGGGAACTATGGCTACACCTTC. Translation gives CASSLIGGNYGYTF.

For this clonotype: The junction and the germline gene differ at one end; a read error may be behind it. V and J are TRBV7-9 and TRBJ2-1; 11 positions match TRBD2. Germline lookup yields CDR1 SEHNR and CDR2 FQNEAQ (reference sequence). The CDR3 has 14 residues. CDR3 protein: CVSSLAGGPNEQFF. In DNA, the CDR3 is TGTGTCAGCAGCTTAGCGGGGGGGCCTAATGAGCAGTTCTTC.

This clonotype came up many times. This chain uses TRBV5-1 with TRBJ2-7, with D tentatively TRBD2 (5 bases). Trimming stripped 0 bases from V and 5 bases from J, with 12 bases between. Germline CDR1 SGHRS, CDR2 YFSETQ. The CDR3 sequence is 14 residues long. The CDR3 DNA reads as TGCGCCAGCAGCTTGGTGGCGGGTACCGACGAGCAGTACTTC. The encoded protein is CASSLVAGTDEQYF.

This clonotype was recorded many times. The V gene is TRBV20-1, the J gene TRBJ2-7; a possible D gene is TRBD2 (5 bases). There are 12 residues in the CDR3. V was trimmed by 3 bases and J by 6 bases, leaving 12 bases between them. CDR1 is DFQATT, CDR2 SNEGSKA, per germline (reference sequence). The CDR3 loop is CSASLRESEQYF. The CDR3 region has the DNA TGCAGTGCTAGTCTGAGGGAATCCGAGCAGTACTTC.